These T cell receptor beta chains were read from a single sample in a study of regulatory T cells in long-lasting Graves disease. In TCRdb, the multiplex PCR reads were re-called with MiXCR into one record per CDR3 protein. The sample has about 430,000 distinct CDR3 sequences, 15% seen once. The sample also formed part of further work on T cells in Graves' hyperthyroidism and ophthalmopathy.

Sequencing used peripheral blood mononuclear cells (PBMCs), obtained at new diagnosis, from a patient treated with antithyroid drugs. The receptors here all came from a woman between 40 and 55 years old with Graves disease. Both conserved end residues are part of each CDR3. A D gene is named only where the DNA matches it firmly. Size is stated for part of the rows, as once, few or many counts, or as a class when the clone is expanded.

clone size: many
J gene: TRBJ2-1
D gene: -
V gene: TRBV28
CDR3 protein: CASRFVGGGDREKQFF
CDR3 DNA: TGTGCCAGCAGGTTCGTAGGGGGAGGGGATCGCGAGAAGCAGTTCTTC

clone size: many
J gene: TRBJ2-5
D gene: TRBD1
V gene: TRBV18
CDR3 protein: CASSSGQGNQETQYF
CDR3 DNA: TGTGCCAGCTCATCGGGACAGGGTAACCAAGAGACCCAGTACTTC

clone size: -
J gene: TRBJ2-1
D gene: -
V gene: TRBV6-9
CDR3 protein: CASSYGAGSVEQFF
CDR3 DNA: TGTGCCAGCAGTTACGGGGCAGGGAGTGTTGAGCAGTTCTTC

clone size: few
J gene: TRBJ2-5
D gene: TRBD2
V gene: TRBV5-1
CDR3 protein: CANSFASGDGGETQYF
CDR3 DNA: TGCGCCAACAGCTTCGCTAGCGGGGACGGAGGGGAGACCCAGTACTTC

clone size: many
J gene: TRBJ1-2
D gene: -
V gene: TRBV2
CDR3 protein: CASNVQGNGYTF
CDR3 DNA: TGTGCCAGCAATGTACAGGGAAATGGCTACACCTTC

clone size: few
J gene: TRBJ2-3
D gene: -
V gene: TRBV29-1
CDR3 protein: CSVEDGEQMNTDTQYF
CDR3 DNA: TGCAGCGTTGAAGATGGTGAGCAAATGAACACAGATACGCAGTATTTT

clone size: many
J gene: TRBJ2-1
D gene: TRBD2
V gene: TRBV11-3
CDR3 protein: CASSLEGLAGGPSYNEQFF
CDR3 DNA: TGTGCCAGCAGCTTAGAAGGACTAGCGGGAGGGCCCTCCTACAATGAGCAGTTCTTC

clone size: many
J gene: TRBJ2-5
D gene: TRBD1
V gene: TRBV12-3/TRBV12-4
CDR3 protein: CASSLFLSDRGYETQYF
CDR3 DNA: TGTGCCAGCAGTTTATTTCTTTCGGACAGGGGTTACGAGACCCAGTACTTC

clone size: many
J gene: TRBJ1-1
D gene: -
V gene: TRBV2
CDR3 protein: CASSHFGTEAFF
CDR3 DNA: TGTGCCAGCAGTCACTTCGGCACTGAAGCTTTCTTT

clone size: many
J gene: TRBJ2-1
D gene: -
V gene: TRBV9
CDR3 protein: CASSVQGNEQFF
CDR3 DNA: TGTGCCAGCAGCGTCCAAGGGAATGAGCAGTTCTTC

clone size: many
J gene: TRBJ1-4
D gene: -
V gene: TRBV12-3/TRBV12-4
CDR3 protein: CASSEARVTNEKLFF
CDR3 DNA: TGTGCCAGCAGTGAGGCCAGGGTCACTAATGAAAAACTGTTTTTT

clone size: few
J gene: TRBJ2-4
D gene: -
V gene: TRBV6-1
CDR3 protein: CASRSLLGDIQYF
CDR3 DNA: TGTGCCAGCAGAAGCCTTCTAGGGGACATTCAGTACTTC

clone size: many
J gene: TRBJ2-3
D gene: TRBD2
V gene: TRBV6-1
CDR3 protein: CASSPPSGGRGTDTQYF
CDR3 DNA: TGTGCCAGCAGTCCACCCTCCGGCGGGAGAGGCACAGATACGCAGTATTTT

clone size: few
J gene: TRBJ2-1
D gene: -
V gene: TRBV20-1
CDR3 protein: CSASVRSPLNEQFF
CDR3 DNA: TGCAGTGCTAGTGTACGGTCCCCCCTCAATGAGCAGTTCTTC

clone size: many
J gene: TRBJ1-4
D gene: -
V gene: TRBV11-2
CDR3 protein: CASSFNRRGEKLFF
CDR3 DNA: TGTGCCAGCAGCTTCAACAGGCGGGGGGAAAAACTGTTTTTT

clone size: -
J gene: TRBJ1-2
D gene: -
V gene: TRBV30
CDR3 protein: CAWSAGYYGYTF
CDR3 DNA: TGTGCCTGGAGTGCCGGGTACTATGGCTACACCTTC

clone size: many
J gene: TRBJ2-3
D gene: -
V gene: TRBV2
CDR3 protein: CASRARGSTDTQYF
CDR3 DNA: TGTGCCAGCAGGGCCAGGGGCAGCACAGATACGCAGTATTTT

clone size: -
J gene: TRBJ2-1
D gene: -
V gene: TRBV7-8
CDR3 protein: CASSLDIRTELLSYNEQFF
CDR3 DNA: TGTGCCAGCAGCTTAGACATCAGGACGGAGCTACTATCCTACAATGAGCAGTTCTTC

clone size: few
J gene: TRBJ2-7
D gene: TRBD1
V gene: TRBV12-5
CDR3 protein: CASGFSPTRTGWHEQYF
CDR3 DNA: TGTGCTAGTGGTTTTTCGCCCACCCGGACAGGGTGGCACGAGCAGTACTTC

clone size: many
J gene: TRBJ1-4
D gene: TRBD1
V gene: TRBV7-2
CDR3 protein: CASSLTGAGNEKLFF
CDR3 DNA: TGTGCCAGCAGCTTAACAGGGGCGGGTAATGAAAAACTGTTTTTT

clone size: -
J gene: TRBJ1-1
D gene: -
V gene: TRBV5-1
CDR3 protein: CASSLAPAGANEAFF
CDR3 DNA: TGCGCCAGCAGCTTGGCCCCGGCAGGGGCAAATGAAGCTTTCTTT

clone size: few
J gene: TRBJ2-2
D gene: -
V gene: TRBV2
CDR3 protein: CASSEPSDQTNTGELFF
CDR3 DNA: TGTGCCAGCAGTGAGCCTAGCGACCAAACGAACACCGGGGAGCTGTTTTTT

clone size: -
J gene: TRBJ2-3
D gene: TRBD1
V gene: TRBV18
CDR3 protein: CASSTTKPGQGTDTQYF
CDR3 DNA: TGTGCCAGCTCCACAACAAAACCGGGACAGGGCACAGATACGCAGTATTTT

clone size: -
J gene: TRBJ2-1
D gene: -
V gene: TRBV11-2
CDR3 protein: CASSLGTGRHNEQFF
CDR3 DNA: TGTGCCAGCAGCTTAGGAACAGGGAGGCACAATGAGCAGTTCTTC

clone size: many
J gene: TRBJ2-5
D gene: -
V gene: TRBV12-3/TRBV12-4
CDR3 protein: CASSRHGQETQYF
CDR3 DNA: TGTGCCAGCAGCCGTCATGGGCAAGAGACCCAGTACTTC

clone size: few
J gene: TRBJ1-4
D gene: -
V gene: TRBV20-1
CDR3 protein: CSAVDRNNEKLFF
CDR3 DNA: TGCAGTGCGGTAGACAGAAATAATGAAAAACTGTTTTTT

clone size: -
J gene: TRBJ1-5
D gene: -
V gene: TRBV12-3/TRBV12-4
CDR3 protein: CASRLIDGNQPQHF
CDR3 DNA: TGTGCCAGCAGACTGATAGACGGCAATCAGCCCCAGCATTTT

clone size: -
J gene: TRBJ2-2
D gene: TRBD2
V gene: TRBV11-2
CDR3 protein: CASSQGLAVTGELFF
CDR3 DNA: TGTGCCAGCAGCCAAGGACTAGCGGTTACCGGGGAGCTGTTTTTT

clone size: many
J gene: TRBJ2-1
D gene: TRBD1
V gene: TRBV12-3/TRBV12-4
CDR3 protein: CASSLVHRTGPYNEQFF
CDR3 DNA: TGTGCCAGCAGTTTAGTTCATCGGACAGGGCCCTACAATGAGCAGTTCTTC

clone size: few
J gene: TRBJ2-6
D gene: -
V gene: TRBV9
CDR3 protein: CASTPIGSGANVLTF
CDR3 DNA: TGTGCCAGTACCCCCATCGGCTCTGGGGCCAACGTCCTGACTTTC

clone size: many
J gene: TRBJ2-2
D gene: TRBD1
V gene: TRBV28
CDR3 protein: CASRLTGTNTGELFF
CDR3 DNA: TGTGCCAGCAGATTGACAGGGACAAACACCGGGGAGCTGTTTTTT

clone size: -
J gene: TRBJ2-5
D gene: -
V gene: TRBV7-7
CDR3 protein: CASSPVKGKTQYF
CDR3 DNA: TGTGCTAGCAGCCCGGTAAAAGGGAAGACCCAGTACTTC

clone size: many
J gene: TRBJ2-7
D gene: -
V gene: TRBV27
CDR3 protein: CASSFRISYEQYF
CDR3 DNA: TGTGCCAGCAGCTTTAGGATCTCCTACGAGCAGTACTTC

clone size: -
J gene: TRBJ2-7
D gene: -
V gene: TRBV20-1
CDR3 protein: CSARSPRNLDEQYF
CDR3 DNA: TGCAGTGCTAGATCCCCAAGGAATCTCGACGAGCAGTACTTC

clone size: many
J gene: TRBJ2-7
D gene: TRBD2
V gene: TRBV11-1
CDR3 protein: CASSLRRAGAPF
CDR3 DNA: TGTGCCAGCAGCTTAAGGCGAGCGGGAGCCCCTTTC

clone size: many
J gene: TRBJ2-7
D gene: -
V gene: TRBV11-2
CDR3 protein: CASSLLGGSPYEQYF
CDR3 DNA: TGTGCCAGCAGCTTATTGGGGGGAAGCCCATACGAGCAGTACTTC

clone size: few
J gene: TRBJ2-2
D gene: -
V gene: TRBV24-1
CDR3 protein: CATSDPTATGELFF
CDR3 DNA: TGTGCCACCAGTGATCCGACAGCCACCGGGGAGCTGTTTTTT

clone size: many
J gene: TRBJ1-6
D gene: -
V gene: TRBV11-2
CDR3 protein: CASSPDQIGGSPLHF
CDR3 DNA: TGTGCCAGCAGCCCGGACCAAATCGGTGGTTCACCCCTCCACTTT

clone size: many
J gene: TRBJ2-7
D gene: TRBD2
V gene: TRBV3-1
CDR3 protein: CASSLISTGLAGSYEQYF
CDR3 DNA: TGTGCCAGCAGTCTTATCTCTACCGGACTAGCGGGCTCCTACGAGCAGTACTTC

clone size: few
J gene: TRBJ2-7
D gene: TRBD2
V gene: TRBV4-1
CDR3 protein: CASSQESGRFNEQYF
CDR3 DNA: TGCGCCAGCAGCCAAGAAAGCGGGAGGTTCAACGAGCAGTACTTC

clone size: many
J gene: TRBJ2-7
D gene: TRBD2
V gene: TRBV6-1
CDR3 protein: CASSEMVAGGYEQYF
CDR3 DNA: TGTGCCAGCAGTGAAATGGTAGCGGGAGGATACGAGCAGTACTTC